This TCR beta chain was retrieved from a study of Graves' ophthalmopathy and Graves' hyperthyroidism. This clonotype was counted many times. Its cognate antigen is unknown. General study points: Clonotypes were expanded in thyroid at above 0.001 frequency, and most also appeared in blood. Forecasting of ophthalmopathy progression by the model achieved nearly 71% sensitivity and roughly 72% specificity.

V trimming: 4 bases; J trimming: 5 bases; junction bases outside the gene matches: 10. CDR1 and CDR2 (germline): SGHRS, YFSETQ. The length of the CDR3 is 16 residues. Using RNA transcripts, the TCR beta CDR3 regions were amplified. First-round RT-PCR with HTBI primers preceded a second-round multiplex PCR. Each CDR3 protein is one row after TCRdb ran MiXCR on the multiplex PCR reads. Counted here are 350,000 or so distinct CDR3 sequences, roughly a sixth occurring once; the ten biggest clones make up around an eighth. The genes are TRBV5-1 and TRBJ1-1; 11 nucleotides match TRBD1. The sequence was obtained from an adult man with Graves' ophthalmopathy. Sequencing used peripheral blood. Here the CDR3 DNA reads TGCGCCAGCAGCCCCCGGGACAGGGGGTTATCGACTGAAGCTTTCTTT. Residues: CASSPRDRGLSTEAFF.